The source of this T cell receptor (beta chain) is a study of T-cell reconstitution after alpha-beta-depleted transplantation in children. TCRbeta library construction was performed incorporating unique molecular identifiers. TCRdb passed the PCR reads through MiXCR, listing each CDR3 protein once. The sample has 300,000 to 400,000 distinct CDR3 sequences, more than 10% seen once. CDR1 and CDR2 from the germline V gene are SSHAT and FNYEAQ (reference sequence). The CDR3 totals 15 residues. The ends were cut back, 2 bases at V and 5 bases at J, with 15 bases in the middle. The origin of this receptor is a human donor who donated a stem cell graft to a child with Fanconi anemia. The specimen was PBMCs, collected from the stem cell graft. The V call is TRBV7-7, the J call TRBJ2-5; the D is unclear. The DNA for the CDR3 is TGTGCCAGCAGCTTACTCCCAGGTCCGGAGGAGACCCAGTACTTC. This sequence encodes CASSLLPGPEETQYF.